These 10 T cell receptor beta chains were all obtained from the same sample, sequenced in a study of beta chain features in type 1 diabetes (dated 2018 in TCRdb). The library was produced with the immunoSEQ multiplex PCR assay. All of the isolated RNA was reverse transcribed with the High Capacity cDNA Reverse Transcription Kit, so expressed TCRB transcripts were sequenced. The immuneACCESS repertoire file appears here via TCRdb, limited to in-frame rearrangements. These files lack a portion of the clones; in checked studies, under half of the deficit traces to unresolved V genes, and the cause of the others is not known. This sample gives hundreds of thousands of clones in total; over 65% of them show up just once. The top ten constitute around 0.057% of the sample. The sample consisted of naive CD4+ T cells from blood. The cell subset or site tag for this specimen amounts to: true naive CD4+ T cells. The receptor source for this set is a man under 40 in good health.

CDR3 in amino acids: CSVAPSLNTGELFF. CDR3 sequence (DNA): TGCAGCGTAGCGCCGTCACTAAACACCGGGGAGCTGTTTTTT. V and J are TRBV29-1 and TRBJ2-2; D is unclear. V dropped 6 bases and J dropped 2 bases, with 13 bases sitting between them. Germline V gene data show CDR1 as SQVTM and CDR2 as ANQGSEA. The CDR3 consists of 14 residues.

This clone has a handful of counts. J is TRBJ2-4 and V is TRBV30; TRBD2 might be the D (5 bases). The CDR3 sequence is 14 residues long. V lost 8 bases and J lost 8, with 22 bases in between. The germline gives CDR1 GTSNPN, CDR2 SVGIG (reference sequence). The CDR3 loop reads CAAAASTRRDIQYF. The CDR3 nucleotides are TGTGCCGCGGCGGCGTCAACACGGCGGGACATTCAGTACTTC.

In this sample, this clone turned up a few times. This rearrangement joins TRBV4-1 to TRBJ1-1, with TRBD1 identical over 7 bases. V shed 1 base and J 9 bases; nucleotides not matched to a gene: 5. Germline V gives CDR1 MGHRA, CDR2 YSYEKL. This CDR3 is 13 amino acids long. The DNA of the CDR3 is TGCGCCAGCAGCCAAGCGGGACAGAACAAAGCTTTCTTT. Encoded protein: CASSQAGQNKAFF.

This clone was recorded only once. The chain employs TRBV7-2 and TRBJ2-1; 7 nucleotides line up with TRBD2. Per germline, CDR1 SGHTA and CDR2 FQGNSA. The CDR3 covers 13 residues. The J segment lost 6 bases and the V segment lost 1 base, leaving 0 bases of the junction unmatched. The CDR3 region is CASSLGTSNEQFF. For the CDR3, the DNA is TGTGCCAGCAGCTTAGGGACTAGCAATGAGCAGTTCTTC.

There are a few counts of this clone. The chain has TRBV15 and TRBJ2-5; D is possibly TRBD2 (5 bases). The CDR3 sequence is 16 residues long. Germline CDR1 reads LNHNV; CDR2 reads YYDKDF (reference sequence). Trimming removed 1 base from V and 5 bases from J, with 17 bases in between. The CDR3 loop reads CATSRGGLGEGETQYF. For the CDR3, the DNA is TGTGCCACCAGCAGAGGAGGGCTAGGAGAAGGGGAGACCCAGTACTTC.

This clone was recorded once. The V gene is TRBV9, the J gene TRBJ2-3; 8 positions agree with TRBD1. This CDR3 contains 15 residues. Germline-derived CDR1 and CDR2 are SGDLS and YYNGEE. V trimming: 2 bases; J trimming: 2 bases; junction bases outside the gene matches: 4. CDR3 nucleotide sequence: TGTGCCAGCAGCGTGTGGACAGGGAACACAGATACGCAGTATTTT. Residues: CASSVWTGNTDTQYF.

The V and J genes are TRBV28 and TRBJ1-1; no definite D call. This CDR3 is 15 amino acids long. Trimming left V 5 bases short and J 1 base short, with 14 bases between. Per the germline V gene, CDR1 is MDHEN and CDR2 is SYDVKM. The CDR3 DNA follows: TGTGCCAGCAGTCTACACTCGACGGGGAACACTGAAGCTTTCTTT. Translation gives CASSLHSTGNTEAFF.

The chain uses TRBV30 and TRBJ1-2, with D possibly TRBD1 on 6 matching bases. Germline CDR1 reads GTSNPN; CDR2 reads SVGIG (reference sequence). This CDR3 spans 12 amino acids. Trimming cost V 4 bases and J 4 bases, with 10 bases left between them. This CDR3 is CAWTDSRYGYTF. Here the CDR3 DNA reads TGTGCCTGGACGGACAGCCGCTATGGCTACACCTTC. The variable domain in full, completed from reference TRBV30 and TRBJ1-2, reads SQTIHQWPATLVQPVGSPLSLECTVEGTSNPNLYWYRQAAGRGLQLLFYSVGIGQISSEVPQNLSASRPQDRQFILSSKKLLLSDSGFYLCAWTDSRYGYTFGSGTRLTVV.

This rearrangement joins TRBV6-5 to TRBJ1-2; 7 bases align to TRBD1. The CDR3 is 12 residues long. The germline V gene encodes CDR1 MNHEY and CDR2 SVGAGI. J was trimmed by 6 bases and V by 7 bases; bases with no gene match: 5. CDR3 sequence reads: CASTRTGDGYTF. The CDR3, as DNA: TGTGCCAGCACCCGCACAGGGGATGGCTACACCTTC.

This rearrangement joins TRBV19 to TRBJ2-1; D unclear. V was shortened by 1 base and J by 15 bases, with 13 bases between the two germline ends. CDR3 length: 12 residues. The germline V gene encodes CDR1 LNHDA and CDR2 SQIVND (reference sequence). The CDR3 here is CASSIGSRRPFF. The CDR3, as DNA: TGTGCCAGTAGTATAGGTTCGAGACGGCCGTTCTTC.